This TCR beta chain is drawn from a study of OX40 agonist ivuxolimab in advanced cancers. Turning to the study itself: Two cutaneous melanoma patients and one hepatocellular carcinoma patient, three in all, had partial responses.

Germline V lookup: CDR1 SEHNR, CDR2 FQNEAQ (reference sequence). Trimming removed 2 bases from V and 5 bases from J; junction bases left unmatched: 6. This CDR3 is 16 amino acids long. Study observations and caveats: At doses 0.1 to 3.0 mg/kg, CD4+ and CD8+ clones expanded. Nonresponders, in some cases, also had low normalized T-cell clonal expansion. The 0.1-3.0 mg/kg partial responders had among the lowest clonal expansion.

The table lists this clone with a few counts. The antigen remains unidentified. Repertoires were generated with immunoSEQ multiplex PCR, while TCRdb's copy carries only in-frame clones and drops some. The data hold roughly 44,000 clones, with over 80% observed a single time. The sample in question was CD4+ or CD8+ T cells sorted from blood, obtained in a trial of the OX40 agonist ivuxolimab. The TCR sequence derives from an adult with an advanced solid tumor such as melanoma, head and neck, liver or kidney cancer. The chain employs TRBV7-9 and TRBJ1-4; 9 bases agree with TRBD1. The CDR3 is CASSLLETGGNEKLFF. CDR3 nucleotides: TGTGCCAGCAGCTTATTGGAAACAGGGGGCAATGAAAAACTGTTTTTT.